Included here is one T cell receptor beta chain sequence, with context. Its antigen remains unknown. V was clipped by 2 bases and J by 3 bases, with 13 bases between them. CDR1 MNHNY and CDR2 SVGAGI come from the germline V gene (reference sequence). The CDR3 covers 15 residues. The assay was immunoSEQ multiplex PCR, and TCRdb's table has in-frame clones only and misses some. Here the sample spans fewer than 110,000 clones, over 85% being singletons. This entry is derived from a study of graft-versus-host responses after intestinal transplantation. About the study: Grafts that recipients had were multivisceral, liver-intestinal, or isolated intestinal transplants.

Study findings and constraints: Patients with graft-donor T cell macrochimerism had high graft-versus-host to host-versus-graft clonal ratios in allografts. Early after transplant, HvG clones declined as circulating GvH clones peaked.

The TCR sequence derives from a human donor who received an intestinal transplant. Material: unstimulated CD8+ T cells sorted from spleen or lymph node cells, obtained before intestinal transplant. V usage is TRBV6-6 and J usage is TRBJ1-2, with no clear D. The CDR3 sequence is CASSYAITGDYGYTF. The CDR3 nucleotides are TGTGCCAGCAGTTACGCTATTACGGGCGACTATGGCTACACCTTC.